Listed here are 2 T cell receptor beta chains from one sample, sequenced in a study of blood T cell repertoires in COVID-19. Using immunoSEQ multiplex PCR, the repertoire was profiled, and TCRdb retains in-frame clones only, with some absent. The sample has fewer than 300,000 clones; approximately 87% are singletons. Source material: peripheral blood. The receptors were gathered from a woman between 70 and 85 years old with active or convalescent COVID-19.

This chain uses TRBV9 with TRBJ2-7; D is ambiguous. The CDR3 loop spans 15 amino acids. Per the germline V gene, CDR1 is SGDLS and CDR2 is YYNGEE. Trimming took 4 bases from V and 3 from J, leaving 17 bases between them. The CDR3 nucleotides are TGTGCCAGCAGCCCCGCCATAGTGCAGGACTACGAGCAGTACTTC. Translation: CASSPAIVQDYEQYF.

The rearrangement joins TRBV5-6 to TRBJ2-5; TRBD1 is a possible D gene (6 bases). Germline V gene lookup returns CDR1 SGHDT and CDR2 YYEEEE. The V and J ends lost 4 bases and 1 base respectively, with 14 bases between them. CDR3 length: 15 amino acids. As DNA, the CDR3 is TGTGCCAGCAGCCCAACGGGACATACCCAAGAGACCCAGTACTTC. Encoded protein: CASSPTGHTQETQYF.